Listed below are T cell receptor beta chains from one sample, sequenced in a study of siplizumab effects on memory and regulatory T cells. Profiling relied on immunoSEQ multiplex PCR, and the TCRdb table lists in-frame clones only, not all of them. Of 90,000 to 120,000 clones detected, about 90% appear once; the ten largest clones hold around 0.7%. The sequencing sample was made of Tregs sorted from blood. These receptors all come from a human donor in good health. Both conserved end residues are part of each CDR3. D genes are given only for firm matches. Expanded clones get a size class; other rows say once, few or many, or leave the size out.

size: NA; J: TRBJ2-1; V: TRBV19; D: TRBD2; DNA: TGTGCCAGTAGTAACCGCAGACTAGCGGGATTTTACAATGAGCAGTTCTTC; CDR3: CASSNRRLAGFYNEQFF
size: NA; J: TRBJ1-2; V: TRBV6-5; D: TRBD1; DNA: TGTGCCAGCAGCCGCCGTGGACAGGGGAGCTATGGCTACACCTTC; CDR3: CASSRRGQGSYGYTF
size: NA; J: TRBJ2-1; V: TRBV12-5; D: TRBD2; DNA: TGTGCTAGTGGCCCCGGAGGCGGGAGGGCCGCGCATGAGCAGTTCTTC; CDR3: CASGPGGGRAAHEQFF
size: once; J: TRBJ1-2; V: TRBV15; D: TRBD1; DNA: TGTGCCACCAGCCGCACCCGGGACAGAGAAAGATTTGGCTACACCTTC; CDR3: CATSRTRDRERFGYTF
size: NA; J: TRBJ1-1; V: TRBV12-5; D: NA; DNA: TGTGCTAGTGGTTGGAACCCCGGGAGTGGAGCTTTCTTT; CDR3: CASGWNPGSGAFF
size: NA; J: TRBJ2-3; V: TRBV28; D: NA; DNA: TGTGCCAGCAGCCCCCCGAATTTGGTTCTCGTTCAGACAGATACGCAGTATTTT; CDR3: CASSPPNLVLVQTDTQYF
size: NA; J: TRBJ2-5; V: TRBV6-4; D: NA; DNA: TGTGCCAGCAGTGAGAGTAGCGGAGCGGAGACCCAGTACTTC; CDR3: CASSESSGAETQYF
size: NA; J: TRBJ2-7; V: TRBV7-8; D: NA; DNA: TGTGCCAGCAGCATGACCTACGAGCAGTACTTC; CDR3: CASSMTYEQYF
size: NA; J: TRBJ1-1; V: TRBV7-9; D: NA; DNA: TGTGCCAGCAGCTCATTACAGGGGAACACTGAAGCTTTCTTT; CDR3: CASSSLQGNTEAFF
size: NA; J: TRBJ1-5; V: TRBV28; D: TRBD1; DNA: TGTGCCAGCAGTTTCGGAGGGGGCGCGGTAAGCAATCAGCCCCAGCATTTT; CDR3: CASSFGGGAVSNQPQHF
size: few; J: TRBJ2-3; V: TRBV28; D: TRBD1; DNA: TGTGCCAGCAGGGAAGACAGGGTGCCAGATACGCAGTATTTT; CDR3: CASREDRVPDTQYF
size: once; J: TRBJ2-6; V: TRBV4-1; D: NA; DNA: TGCGCCAGCAGCCAAGAGTGGCCCTCTGGGGCCAACGTCCTGACTTTC; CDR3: CASSQEWPSGANVLTF
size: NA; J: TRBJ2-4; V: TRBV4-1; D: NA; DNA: TGCGCCAGCAGCCAAGCGCAGAGGTGGGATCAGTACTTC; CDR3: CASSQAQRWDQYF
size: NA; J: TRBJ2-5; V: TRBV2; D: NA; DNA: TGTGCCAGCAGTGCCGTTAGGACCCAGTACTTC; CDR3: CASSAVRTQYF
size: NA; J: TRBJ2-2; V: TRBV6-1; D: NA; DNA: TGTGCCAGCAAGACGAGAACGGACACCGGGGAGCTGTTTTTT; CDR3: CASKTRTDTGELFF
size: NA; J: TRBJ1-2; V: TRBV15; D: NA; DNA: TGTGCCACCAGCAGAGAGGTGGACTTGCGTAACTATGGCTACACCTTC; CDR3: CATSREVDLRNYGYTF
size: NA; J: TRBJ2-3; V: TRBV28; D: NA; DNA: TGTGCCAGCAGTTATGGGGGTACAGATACGCAGTATTTT; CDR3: CASSYGGTDTQYF
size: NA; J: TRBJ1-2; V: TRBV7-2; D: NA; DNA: TGTGCCAGCAGCTTCATTAGGCAAGACTATGGCTACACCTTC; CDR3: CASSFIRQDYGYTF
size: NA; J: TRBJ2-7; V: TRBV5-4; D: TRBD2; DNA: TGTGCCAGCAGCTTGGCAGGTCTAGCGGGGGGCTACGAGCAGTACTTC; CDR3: CASSLAGLAGGYEQYF
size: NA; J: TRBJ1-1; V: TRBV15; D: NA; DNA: TGTGCCACCGGATGGGAGAATGGAAACTCTGAAGCTTTCTTT; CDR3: CATGWENGNSEAFF
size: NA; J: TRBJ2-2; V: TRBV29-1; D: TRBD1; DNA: TGCAGCGCCGAGACAGGGGTTAGGCGCAACACCGGGGAGCTGTTTTTT; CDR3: CSAETGVRRNTGELFF
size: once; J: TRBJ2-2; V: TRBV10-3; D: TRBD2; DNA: TGTGCCATCAGCCCCGGGACTAGCAGGACCGGGGAGCTGTTTTTT; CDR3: CAISPGTSRTGELFF
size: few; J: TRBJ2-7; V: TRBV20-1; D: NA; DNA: TGCAGTGCTGGTTCCTACGAGCAGTACTTC; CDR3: CSAGSYEQYF
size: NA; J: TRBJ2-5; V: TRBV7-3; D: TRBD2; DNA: TGTGCCAGCAGCTTATCTACAGCGGGAGGGCCAGAGACCCAGTACTTC; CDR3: CASSLSTAGGPETQYF
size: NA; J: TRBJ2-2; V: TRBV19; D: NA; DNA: TGTGCCAGTCCTCCACAGGGAAACACCGGGGAGCTGTTTTTT; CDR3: CASPPQGNTGELFF
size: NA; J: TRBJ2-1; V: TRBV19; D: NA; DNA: TGTGCCAGTAGTATTAATGTTTTTAGAGAGCAGTTCTTC; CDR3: CASSINVFREQFF
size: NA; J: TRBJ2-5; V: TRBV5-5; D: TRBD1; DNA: TGTGCCAGCAGCTTATGGGCGACAACAGGGGTGGGTGAGACCCAGTACTTC; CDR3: CASSLWATTGVGETQYF
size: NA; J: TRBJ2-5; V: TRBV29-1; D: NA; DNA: TGCAGCGTTTCGCAAAACCTTGAGGGGACCCAGTACTTC; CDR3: CSVSQNLEGTQYF
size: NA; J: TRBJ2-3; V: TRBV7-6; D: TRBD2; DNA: TGTGCCAGCAGCTTCGAAGCGGGAGGGGATACGCAGTATTTT; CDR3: CASSFEAGGDTQYF
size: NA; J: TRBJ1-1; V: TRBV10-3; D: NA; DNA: TGTGCCATCAGTGAACGTCCGAACACTGAAGCTTTCTTT; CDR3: CAISERPNTEAFF
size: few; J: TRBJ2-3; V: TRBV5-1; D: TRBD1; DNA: TGCGCCAGCAGCGGGGGACAGGGCCTAACAGATACGCAGTATTTT; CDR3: CASSGGQGLTDTQYF
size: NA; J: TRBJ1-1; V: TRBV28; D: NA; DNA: TGTGCCAGCAGTCGAACCGGGGGGAACACTGAAGCTTTCTTT; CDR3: CASSRTGGNTEAFF
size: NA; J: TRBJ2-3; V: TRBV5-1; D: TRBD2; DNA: TGCGCCAGCAGCTTGGCTTTCTCTAGCGGGAGTTCGGATACGCAGTATTTT; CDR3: CASSLAFSSGSSDTQYF
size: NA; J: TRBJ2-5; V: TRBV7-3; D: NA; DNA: TGTGCCAGCAGTAAGCTCGGGGAGACCCAGTACTTC; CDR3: CASSKLGETQYF
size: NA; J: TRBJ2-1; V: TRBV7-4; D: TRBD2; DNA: TGTGCCAGCAGCTCGGCCCATAGCGGGACGATACCCGTGAGCTCCTACAATGAGCAGTTCTTC; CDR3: CASSSAHSGTIPVSSYNEQFF
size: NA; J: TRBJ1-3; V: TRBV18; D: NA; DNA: TGTGCCAGCTCACCATCGATCCCCTCTGGAAACACCATATATTTT; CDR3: CASSPSIPSGNTIYF
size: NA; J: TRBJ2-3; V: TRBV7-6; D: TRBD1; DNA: TGTGCCAGCAGCCCCCAGGGGGACAGCACAGATACGCAGTATTTT; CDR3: CASSPQGDSTDTQYF
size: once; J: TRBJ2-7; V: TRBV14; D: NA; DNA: TGTGCCAGCAGCCACCGGGAGTATTCCTACGAGCAGTACTTC; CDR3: CASSHREYSYEQYF
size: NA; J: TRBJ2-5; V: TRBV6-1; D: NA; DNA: TGTGCCAGCAGTGAGGCTAGCATCGAGACCCAGTACTTC; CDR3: CASSEASIETQYF
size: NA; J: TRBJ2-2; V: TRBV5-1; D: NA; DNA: TGCGCCAGCAGCTCACAGGGAGGGTTCGGCGGGGAGCTGTTTTTT; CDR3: CASSSQGGFGGELFF
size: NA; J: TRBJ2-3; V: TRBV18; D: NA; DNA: TGTGCCAGCTCACCACTCACAGGGTCTAGCACAGATACGCAGTATTTT; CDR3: CASSPLTGSSTDTQYF
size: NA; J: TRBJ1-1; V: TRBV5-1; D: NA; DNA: TGCGCCAGCAGCTTGGTGGCGGGTGACACTGAAGCTTTCTTT; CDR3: CASSLVAGDTEAFF
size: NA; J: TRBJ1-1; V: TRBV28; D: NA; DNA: TGTGCCAGCCGAAGGGAGAACACTGAAGCTTTCTTT; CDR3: CASRRENTEAFF
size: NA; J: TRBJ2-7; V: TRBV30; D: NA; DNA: TGTGCCTGGAATCGGGGCAACATCTACGAGCAGTACTTC; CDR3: CAWNRGNIYEQYF
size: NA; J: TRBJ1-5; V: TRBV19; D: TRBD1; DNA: TGTGCCAGTAGTAAGAACCGGGACAGGGGAATACAGCCCCAGCATTTT; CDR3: CASSKNRDRGIQPQHF
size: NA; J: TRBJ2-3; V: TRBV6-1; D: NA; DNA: TGTGCCAGCAAGGGGGGGGCCGATACGCAGTATTTT; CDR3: CASKGGADTQYF
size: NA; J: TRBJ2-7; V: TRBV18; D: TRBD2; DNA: TGTGCCAGCTCACCACAGGCTAGCGGGAGTGACGAGCAGTACTTC; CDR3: CASSPQASGSDEQYF
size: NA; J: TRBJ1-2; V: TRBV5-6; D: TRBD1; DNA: TGTGCCAGCAGCTTGGGATTAGGGACAGGTTGGGACTATGGCTACACCTTC; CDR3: CASSLGLGTGWDYGYTF
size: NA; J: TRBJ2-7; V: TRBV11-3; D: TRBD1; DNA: TGTGCCAGCAGCGAGGGACAGTTTTACGAGCAGTACTTC; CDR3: CASSEGQFYEQYF
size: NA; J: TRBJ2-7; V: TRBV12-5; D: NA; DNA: TGTGCTAGTGGTTTGGGTACCTCCTACGAGCAGTACTTC; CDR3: CASGLGTSYEQYF
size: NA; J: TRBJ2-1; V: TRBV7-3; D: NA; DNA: TGTGCCAGCAGCTTAGGAGGTCTCAATGAGCAGTTCTTC; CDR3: CASSLGGLNEQFF
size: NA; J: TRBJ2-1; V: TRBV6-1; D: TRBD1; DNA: TGTGCCAGCAGGGGACAGGGCTACAATGAGCAGTTCTTC; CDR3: CASRGQGYNEQFF